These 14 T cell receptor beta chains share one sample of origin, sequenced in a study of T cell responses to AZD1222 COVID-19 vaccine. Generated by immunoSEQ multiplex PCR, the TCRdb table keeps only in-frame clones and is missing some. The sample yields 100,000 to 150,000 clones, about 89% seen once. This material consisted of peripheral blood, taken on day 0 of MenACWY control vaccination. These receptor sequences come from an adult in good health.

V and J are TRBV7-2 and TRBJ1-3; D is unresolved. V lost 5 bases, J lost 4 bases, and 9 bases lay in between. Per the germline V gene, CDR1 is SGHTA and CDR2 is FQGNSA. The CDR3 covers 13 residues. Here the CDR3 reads CASSMTVGNTIYF. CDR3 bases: TGTGCCAGCAGCATGACGGTCGGAAACACCATATATTTT.

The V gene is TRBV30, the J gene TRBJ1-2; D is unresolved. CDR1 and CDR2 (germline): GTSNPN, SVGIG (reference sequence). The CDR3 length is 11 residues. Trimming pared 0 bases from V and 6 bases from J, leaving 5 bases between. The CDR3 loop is CAWSVTHGYTF. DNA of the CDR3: TGTGCCTGGAGTGTAACCCATGGCTACACCTTC.

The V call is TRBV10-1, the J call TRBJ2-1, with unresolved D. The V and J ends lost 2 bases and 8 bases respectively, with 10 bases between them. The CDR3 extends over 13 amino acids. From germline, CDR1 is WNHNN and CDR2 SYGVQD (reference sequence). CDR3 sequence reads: CASSETISDEQFF. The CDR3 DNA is TGCGCCAGCAGTGAGACAATAAGTGATGAGCAGTTCTTC.

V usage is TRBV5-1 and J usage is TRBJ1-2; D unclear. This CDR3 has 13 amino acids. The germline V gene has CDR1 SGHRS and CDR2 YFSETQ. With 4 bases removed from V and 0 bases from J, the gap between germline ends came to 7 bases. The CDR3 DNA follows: TGCGCCAGCAGCGCGCAGTCTAACTATGGCTACACCTTC. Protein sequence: CASSAQSNYGYTF.

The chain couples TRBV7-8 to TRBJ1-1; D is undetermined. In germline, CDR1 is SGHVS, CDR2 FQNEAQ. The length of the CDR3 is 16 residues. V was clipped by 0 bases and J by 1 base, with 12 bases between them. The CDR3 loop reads CASSLAGWGGNTEAFF. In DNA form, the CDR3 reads TGTGCCAGCAGCTTAGCGGGGTGGGGAGGGAACACTGAAGCTTTCTTT.

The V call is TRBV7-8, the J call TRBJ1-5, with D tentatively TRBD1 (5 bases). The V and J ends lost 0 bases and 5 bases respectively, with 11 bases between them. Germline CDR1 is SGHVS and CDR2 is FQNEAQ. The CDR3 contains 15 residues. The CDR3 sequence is CASSLAQGGDQPQHF. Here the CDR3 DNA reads TGTGCCAGCAGCTTAGCTCAGGGAGGTGATCAGCCCCAGCATTTT.

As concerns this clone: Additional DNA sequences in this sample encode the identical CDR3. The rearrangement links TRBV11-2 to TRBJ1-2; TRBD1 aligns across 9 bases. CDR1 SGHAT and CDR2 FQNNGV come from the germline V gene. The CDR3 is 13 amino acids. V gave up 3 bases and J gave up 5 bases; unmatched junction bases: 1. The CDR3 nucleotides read TGTGCCAGCAGCTTGGGACAGGGATATGGCTACACCTTC. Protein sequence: CASSLGQGYGYTF.

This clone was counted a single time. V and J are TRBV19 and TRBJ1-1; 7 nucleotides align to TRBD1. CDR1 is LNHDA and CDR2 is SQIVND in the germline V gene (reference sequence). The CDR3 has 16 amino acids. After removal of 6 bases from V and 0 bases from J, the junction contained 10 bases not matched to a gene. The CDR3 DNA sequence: TGTGCCAGTAGCCCGGGACAGCAAAAAATGAACACTGAAGCTTTCTTT. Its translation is CASSPGQQKMNTEAFF.

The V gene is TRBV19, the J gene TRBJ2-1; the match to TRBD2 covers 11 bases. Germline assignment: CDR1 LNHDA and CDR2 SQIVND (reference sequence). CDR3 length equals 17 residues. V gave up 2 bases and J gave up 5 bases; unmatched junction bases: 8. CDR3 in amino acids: CASSINLAGGTHNEQFF. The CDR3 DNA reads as TGTGCCAGTAGTATAAACCTAGCGGGAGGAACCCACAATGAGCAGTTCTTC. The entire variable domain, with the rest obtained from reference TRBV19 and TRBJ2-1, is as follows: DGGITQSPKYLFRKEGQNVTLSCEQNLNHDAMYWYRQDPGQGLRLIYYSQIVNDFQKGDIAEGYSVSREKKESFPLTVTSAQKNPTAFYLCASSINLAGGTHNEQFFGPGTRLTVL.

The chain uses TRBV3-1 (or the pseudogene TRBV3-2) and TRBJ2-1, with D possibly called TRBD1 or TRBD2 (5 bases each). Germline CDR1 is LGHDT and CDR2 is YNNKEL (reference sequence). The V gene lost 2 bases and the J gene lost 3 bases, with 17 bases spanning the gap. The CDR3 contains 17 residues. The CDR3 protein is CASSQSEGRVGYNEQFF. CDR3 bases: TGTGCCAGCAGCCAATCTGAGGGCAGGGTGGGCTACAATGAGCAGTTCTTC.

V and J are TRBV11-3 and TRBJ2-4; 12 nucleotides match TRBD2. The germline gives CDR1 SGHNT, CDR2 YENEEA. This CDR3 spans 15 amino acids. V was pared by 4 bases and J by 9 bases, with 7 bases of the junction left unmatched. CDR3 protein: CASSSLAGGPGIQYF. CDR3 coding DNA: TGTGCCAGCAGCTCCCTAGCGGGAGGGCCTGGCATTCAGTACTTC.

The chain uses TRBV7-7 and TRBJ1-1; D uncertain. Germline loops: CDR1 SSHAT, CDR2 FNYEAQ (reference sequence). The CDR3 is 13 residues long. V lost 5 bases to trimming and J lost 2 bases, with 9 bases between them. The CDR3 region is CASSLTPNTEAFF. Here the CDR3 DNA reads TGTGCCAGCAGCCTAACGCCCAACACTGAAGCTTTCTTT.

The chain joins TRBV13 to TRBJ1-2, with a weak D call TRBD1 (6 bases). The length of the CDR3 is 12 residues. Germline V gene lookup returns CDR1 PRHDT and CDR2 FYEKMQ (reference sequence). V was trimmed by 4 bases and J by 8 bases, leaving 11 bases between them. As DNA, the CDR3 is TGTGCCAGCAGCTGGGGTCAGGGGGGCTACACCTTC. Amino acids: CASSWGQGGYTF.

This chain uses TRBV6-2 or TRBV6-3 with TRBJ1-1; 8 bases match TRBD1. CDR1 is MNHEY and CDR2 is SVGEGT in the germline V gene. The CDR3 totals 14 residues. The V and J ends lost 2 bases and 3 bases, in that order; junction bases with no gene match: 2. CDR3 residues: CASSYGTGYTEAFF. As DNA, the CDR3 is TGTGCCAGCAGTTACGGGACAGGCTACACTGAAGCTTTCTTT.